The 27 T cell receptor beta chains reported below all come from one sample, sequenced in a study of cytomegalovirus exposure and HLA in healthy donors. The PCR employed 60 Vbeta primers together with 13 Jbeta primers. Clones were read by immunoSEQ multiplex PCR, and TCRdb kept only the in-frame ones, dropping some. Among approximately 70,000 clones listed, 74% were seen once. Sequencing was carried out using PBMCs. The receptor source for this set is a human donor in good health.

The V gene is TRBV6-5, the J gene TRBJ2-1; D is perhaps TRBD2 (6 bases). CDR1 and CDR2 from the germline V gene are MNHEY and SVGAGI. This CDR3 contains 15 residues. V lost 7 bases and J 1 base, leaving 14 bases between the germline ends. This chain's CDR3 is CASTSPRGSYNEQFF. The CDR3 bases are TGTGCCAGCACCTCCCCCCGGGGGTCCTACAATGAGCAGTTCTTC.

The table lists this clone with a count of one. The CDR3, as DNA: TGCGCCAGCAGCCAAGAAAGGAAGGCACTAGCGGGACCGACCGGGGAGCTGTTTTTT. This codes for CASSQERKALAGPTGELFF. The chain employs TRBV4-1 and TRBJ2-2; 10 positions agree with TRBD2. Germline CDR1 reads MGHRA; CDR2 reads YSYEKL. CDR3 length: 19 residues. The ends lost 0 bases at V and 5 bases at J; junction bases unmatched: 12.

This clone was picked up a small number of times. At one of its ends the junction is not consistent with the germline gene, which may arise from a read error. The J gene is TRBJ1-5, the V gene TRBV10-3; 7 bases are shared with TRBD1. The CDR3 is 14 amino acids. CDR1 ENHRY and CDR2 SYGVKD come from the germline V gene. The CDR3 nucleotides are TGTGCCAGCAGTGAAGGACAGGAGGTACAGCCCCAGCATTTT. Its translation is CASSEGQEVQPQHF.

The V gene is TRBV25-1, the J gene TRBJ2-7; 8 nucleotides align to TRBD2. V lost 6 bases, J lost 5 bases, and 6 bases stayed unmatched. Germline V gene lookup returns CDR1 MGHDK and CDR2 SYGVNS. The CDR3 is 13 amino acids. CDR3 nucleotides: TGTGCCAGCAGCTTACTAGCGGCGAACGAGCAGTACTTC. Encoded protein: CASSLLAANEQYF.

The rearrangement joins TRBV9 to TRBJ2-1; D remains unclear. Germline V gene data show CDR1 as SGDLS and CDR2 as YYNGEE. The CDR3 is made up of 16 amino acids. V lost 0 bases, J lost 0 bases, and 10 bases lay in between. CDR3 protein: CASSVDPARSYNEQFF. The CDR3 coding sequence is TGTGCCAGCAGCGTAGATCCAGCGCGCTCCTACAATGAGCAGTTCTTC.

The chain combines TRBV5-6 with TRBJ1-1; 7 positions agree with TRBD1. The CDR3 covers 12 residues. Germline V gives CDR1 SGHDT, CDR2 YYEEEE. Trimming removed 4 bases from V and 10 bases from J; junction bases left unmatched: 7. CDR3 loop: CASSPRGCRAFF. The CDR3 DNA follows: TGTGCCAGCAGCCCCAGGGGGTGTCGAGCTTTCTTT.

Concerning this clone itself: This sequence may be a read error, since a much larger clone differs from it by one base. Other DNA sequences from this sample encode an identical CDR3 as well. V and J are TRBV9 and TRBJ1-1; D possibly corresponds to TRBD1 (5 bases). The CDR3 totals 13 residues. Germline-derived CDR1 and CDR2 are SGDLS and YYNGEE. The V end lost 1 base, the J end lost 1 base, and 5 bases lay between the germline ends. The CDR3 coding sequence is TGTGCCAGCAGCGTACAGGGGAACACTGAAGCTTTCTTT. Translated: CASSVQGNTEAFF.

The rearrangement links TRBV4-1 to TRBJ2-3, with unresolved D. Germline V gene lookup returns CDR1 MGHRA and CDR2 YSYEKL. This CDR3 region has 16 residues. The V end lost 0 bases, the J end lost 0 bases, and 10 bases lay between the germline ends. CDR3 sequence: CASSQELDVSTDTQYF. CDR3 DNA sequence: TGCGCCAGCAGCCAAGAGCTAGACGTTAGCACAGATACGCAGTATTTT.

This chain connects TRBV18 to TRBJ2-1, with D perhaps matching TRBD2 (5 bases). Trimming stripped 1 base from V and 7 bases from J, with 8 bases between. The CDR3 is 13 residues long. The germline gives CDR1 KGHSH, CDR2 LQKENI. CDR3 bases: TGTGCCAGCTCACCACAAACTAGGAATGAGCAGTTCTTC. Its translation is CASSPQTRNEQFF.

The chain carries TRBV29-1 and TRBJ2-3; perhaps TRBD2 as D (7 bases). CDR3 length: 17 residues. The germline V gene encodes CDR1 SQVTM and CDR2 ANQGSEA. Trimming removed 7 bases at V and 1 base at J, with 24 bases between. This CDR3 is CSAIGNIGGGGTDTQYF. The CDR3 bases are TGCAGCGCCATAGGCAACATAGGCGGGGGCGGCACAGATACGCAGTATTTT.

DNA of the CDR3: TGTGCCTGGAACAGGGGAGGTAATAATTCACCCCTCCACTTT. Translating gives CAWNRGGNNSPLHF. The gene calls are TRBV30 and TRBJ1-6; 7 nucleotides align to TRBD1. This CDR3 is built from 14 residues. The germline V gene has CDR1 GTSNPN and CDR2 SVGIG (reference sequence). The J segment lost 5 bases and the V segment lost 4 bases, leaving 5 bases of the junction unmatched.

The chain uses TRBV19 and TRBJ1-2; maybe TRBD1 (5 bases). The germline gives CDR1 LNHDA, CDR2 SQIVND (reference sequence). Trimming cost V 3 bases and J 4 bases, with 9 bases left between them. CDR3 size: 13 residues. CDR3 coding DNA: TGTGCCAGTAGTATCGCTGACAGCTATGGCTACACCTTC. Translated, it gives CASSIADSYGYTF. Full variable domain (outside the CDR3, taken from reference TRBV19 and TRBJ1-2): DGGITQSPKYLFRKEGQNVTLSCEQNLNHDAMYWYRQDPGQGLRLIYYSQIVNDFQKGDIAEGYSVSREKKESFPLTVTSAQKNPTAFYLCASSIADSYGYTFGSGTRLTVV.

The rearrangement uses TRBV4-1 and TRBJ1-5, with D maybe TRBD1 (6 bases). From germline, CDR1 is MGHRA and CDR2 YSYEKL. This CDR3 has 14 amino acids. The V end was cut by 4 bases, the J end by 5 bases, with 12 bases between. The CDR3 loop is CASSRGQTYQPQHF. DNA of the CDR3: TGCGCCAGCAGCCGTGGACAGACTTATCAGCCCCAGCATTTT.

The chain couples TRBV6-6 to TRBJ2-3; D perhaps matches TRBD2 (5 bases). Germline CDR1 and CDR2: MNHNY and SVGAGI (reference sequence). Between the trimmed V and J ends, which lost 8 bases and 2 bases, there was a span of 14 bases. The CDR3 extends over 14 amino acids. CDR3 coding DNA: TGTGCCAGCGGGCATGGGAGCAACACAGATACGCAGTATTTT. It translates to CASGHGSNTDTQYF.

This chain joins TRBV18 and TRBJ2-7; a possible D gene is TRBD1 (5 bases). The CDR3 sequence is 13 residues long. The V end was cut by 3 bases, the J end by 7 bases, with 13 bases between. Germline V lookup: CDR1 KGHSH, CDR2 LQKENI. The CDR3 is CASSPDKAREQYF. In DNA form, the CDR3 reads TGTGCCAGCTCACCGGACAAAGCCAGGGAGCAGTACTTC.

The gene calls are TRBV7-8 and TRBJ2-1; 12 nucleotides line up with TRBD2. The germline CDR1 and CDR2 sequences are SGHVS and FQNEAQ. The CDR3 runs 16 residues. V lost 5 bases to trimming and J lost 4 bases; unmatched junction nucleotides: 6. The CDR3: CASSGGTSGYYNEQFF. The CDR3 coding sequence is TGTGCCAGCAGCGGAGGGACTAGCGGGTATTACAATGAGCAGTTCTTC.

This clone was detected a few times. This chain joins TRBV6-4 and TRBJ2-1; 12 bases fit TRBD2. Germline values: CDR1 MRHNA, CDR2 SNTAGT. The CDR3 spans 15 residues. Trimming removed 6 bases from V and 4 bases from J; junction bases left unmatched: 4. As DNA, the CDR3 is TGTGCCAGCAGCCTCGGACTAGCGGGATACAATGAGCAGTTCTTC. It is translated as CASSLGLAGYNEQFF.

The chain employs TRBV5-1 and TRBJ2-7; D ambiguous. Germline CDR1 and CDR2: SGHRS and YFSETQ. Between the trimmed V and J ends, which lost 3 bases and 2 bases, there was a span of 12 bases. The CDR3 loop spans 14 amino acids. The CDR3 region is CASSYGEVTYEQYF. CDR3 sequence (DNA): TGCGCCAGCAGCTACGGAGAGGTCACCTACGAGCAGTACTTC.

In DNA, the CDR3 is TGTGCCTGGAGCGGGGGAGGGGGTCAGCCCCAGCATTTT. Protein sequence: CAWSGGGGQPQHF. The chain joins TRBV30 to TRBJ1-5; maybe TRBD1 (6 bases). Trimming shortened V by 3 bases and J by 6 bases, and 12 bases separated the two germline ends. CDR1 is GTSNPN, CDR2 SVGIG, per germline (reference sequence). The CDR3 has 13 residues.

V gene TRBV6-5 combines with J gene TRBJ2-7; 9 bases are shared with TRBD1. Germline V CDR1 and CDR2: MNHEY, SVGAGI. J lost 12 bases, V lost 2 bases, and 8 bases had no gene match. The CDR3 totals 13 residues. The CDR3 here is CASSYGGTGNLYF. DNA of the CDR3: TGTGCCAGCAGTTACGGAGGGACAGGGAATTTGTACTTC.

The CDR3 coding sequence is TGTGCCATCCACGGGACTAGCGGGCATGAGCAGTTCTTC. Translated: CAIHGTSGHEQFF. The genes are TRBV10-3 and TRBJ2-1; 12 positions match TRBD2. The CDR3 length is 13 residues. The germline V gene encodes CDR1 ENHRY and CDR2 SYGVKD. Trimming took 8 bases from V and 8 from J; bases not matched to a gene: 4.

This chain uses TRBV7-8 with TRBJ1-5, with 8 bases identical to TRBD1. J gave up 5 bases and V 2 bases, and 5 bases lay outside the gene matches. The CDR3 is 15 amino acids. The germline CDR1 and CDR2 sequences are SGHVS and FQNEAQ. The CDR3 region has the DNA TGTGCCAGCAGCTTAAGGTCAGGGGGCGATCAGCCCCAGCATTTT. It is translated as CASSLRSGGDQPQHF.

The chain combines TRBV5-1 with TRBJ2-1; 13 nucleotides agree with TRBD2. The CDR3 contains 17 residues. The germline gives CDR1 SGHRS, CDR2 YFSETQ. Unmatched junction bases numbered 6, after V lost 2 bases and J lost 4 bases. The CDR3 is CASSFGLAGETYNEQFF. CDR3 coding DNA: TGCGCCAGCAGCTTCGGACTAGCGGGAGAAACTTACAATGAGCAGTTCTTC. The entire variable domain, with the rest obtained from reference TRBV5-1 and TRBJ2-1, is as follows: KAGVTQTPRYLIKTRGQQVTLSCSPISGHRSVSWYQQTPGQGLQFLFEYFSETQRNKGNFPGRFSGRQFSNSRSEMNVSTLELGDSALYLCASSFGLAGETYNEQFFGPGTRLTVL.

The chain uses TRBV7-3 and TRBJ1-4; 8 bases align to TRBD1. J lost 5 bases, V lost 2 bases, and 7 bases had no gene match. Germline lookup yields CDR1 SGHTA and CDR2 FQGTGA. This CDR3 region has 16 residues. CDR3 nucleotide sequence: TGTGCCAGCAGCTTAGGGCAGGGGGCGTTAAATGAAAAACTGTTTTTT. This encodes CASSLGQGALNEKLFF.

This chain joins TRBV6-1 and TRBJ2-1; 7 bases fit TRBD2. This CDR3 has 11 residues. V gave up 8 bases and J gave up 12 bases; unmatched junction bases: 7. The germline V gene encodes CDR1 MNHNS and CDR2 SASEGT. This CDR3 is CASHSGIVQFF. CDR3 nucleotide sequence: TGTGCCAGCCACAGCGGGATAGTGCAGTTCTTC.

CDR3 protein: CASSSRQGWNQPQHF. CDR3 coding DNA: TGTGCCAGCAGTTCCCGACAGGGATGGAATCAGCCCCAGCATTTT. The chain combines TRBV28 with TRBJ1-5, with 7 bases fitting TRBD1. The CDR3 is 15 amino acids. The V and J ends lost 4 bases and 4 bases, in that order; junction bases with no gene match: 7. The germline gives CDR1 MDHEN, CDR2 SYDVKM.

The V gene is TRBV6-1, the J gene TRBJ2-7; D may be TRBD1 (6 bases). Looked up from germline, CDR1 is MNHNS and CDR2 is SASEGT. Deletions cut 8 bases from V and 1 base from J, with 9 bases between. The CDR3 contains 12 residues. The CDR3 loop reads CASRDTSYEQYF. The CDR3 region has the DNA TGTGCCAGCCGGGACACATCCTACGAGCAGTACTTC.